The 26 T cell receptor beta chains given below trace back to one sample, sequenced in a study of T cell responses to AZD1222 COVID-19 vaccine. Sequencing used immunoSEQ multiplex PCR; TCRdb keeps in-frame clones, though not all of them. The sample has 120,000 or so clones; around 89% are singletons. This specimen consisted of peripheral blood, obtained 28 days after the second AZD1222 dose. These receptors were obtained from an adult who received the AZD1222 COVID-19 vaccine.

This sequence joins TRBV7-9 and TRBJ1-2; unclear D gene. The CDR3 runs to 16 residues. Trimming stripped 4 bases from V and 0 bases from J, with 15 bases between. Germline-derived CDR1 and CDR2 are SEHNR and FQNEAQ (reference sequence). CDR3 nucleotides: TGTGCCAGCAGCTCCCCGAGAGGGCCCCCTAACTATGGCTACACCTTC. It codes for CASSSPRGPPNYGYTF.

The chain has TRBV12-3 or TRBV12-4 and TRBJ1-1; no firm D call. V was shortened by 6 bases and J by 3 bases, with 11 bases between the two germline ends. This CDR3 spans 13 amino acids. The DNA of the CDR3 is TGTGCCAGCAGACGATCCCGGGACACTGAAGCTTTCTTT. The encoded protein is CASRRSRDTEAFF.

Concerning this clone: The junction and the germline gene differ at one end; a read error may be behind it. The gene calls are TRBV6-5 and TRBJ2-7, with 7 bases that match TRBD2. This CDR3 is 13 amino acids long. CDR1 and CDR2 from the germline V gene are MNHEY and SVGAGI. For the CDR3, the DNA is TGTGCCAGCAGTTACGCTGGTGGGCGGGAGATCCGATTC. This sequence encodes CASSYAGGREIRF.

The chain is built from TRBV25-1 and TRBJ1-2; D possibly corresponds to TRBD1 (5 bases). V was cut by 6 bases and J by 3 bases, with 14 bases left in between. The CDR3 spans 14 residues. From germline, CDR1 is MGHDK and CDR2 SYGVNS. CDR3 sequence: CASSGTSGDYGYTF. DNA for the CDR3: TGTGCCAGCAGCGGGACCTCAGGTGACTATGGCTACACCTTC.

The chain combines TRBV5-6 with TRBJ2-7; 10 nucleotides line up with TRBD2. This CDR3 spans 17 amino acids. With V trimmed by 0 bases and J by 7 bases, 13 bases remained unmatched. CDR1 and CDR2 (germline): SGHDT, YYEEEE. The DNA for the CDR3 is TGTGCCAGCAGCTTGGAGTCGCTAGCGGGAGCTCCGGGGGAGCAGTACTTC. Encoded protein: CASSLESLAGAPGEQYF.

The DNA for the CDR3 is TGCGCCAGCAGCTTGAGGGGGTCGGGTGAAAAGACCCAGTACTTC. It is translated as CASSLRGSGEKTQYF. V gene TRBV5-1 combines with J gene TRBJ2-5; D is perhaps TRBD1 (6 bases). This CDR3 region has 15 residues. Germline V gene lookup returns CDR1 SGHRS and CDR2 YFSETQ. V was cut by 1 base and J by 6 bases, with 16 bases left in between.

The gene calls are TRBV5-6 and TRBJ1-1, with D unclear. This CDR3 is 15 amino acids long. The V end was cut by 2 bases, the J end by 0 bases, with 11 bases between. CDR1 and CDR2 from the germline V gene are SGHDT and YYEEEE. The CDR3 sequence is CASSLEEQMNTEAFF. DNA for the CDR3: TGTGCCAGCAGCTTAGAGGAACAGATGAACACTGAAGCTTTCTTT.

Concerning this clone: Other DNA sequences in the same sample also yield this CDR3. V and J are TRBV9 and TRBJ2-7; TRBD1 aligns across 10 bases. The CDR3 is 15 amino acids. V lost 2 bases to trimming and J lost 2 bases; unmatched junction nucleotides: 4. CDR1 and CDR2 (germline): SGDLS, YYNGEE. The CDR3 spells CASSVMTGGPYEQYF. CDR3 bases: TGTGCCAGCAGCGTGATGACAGGGGGCCCCTACGAGCAGTACTTC.

In this sample, this clone turned up once. This rearrangement joins TRBV21-1 to TRBJ2-5; the D call TRBD2 from the table was never checked on the DNA. TRBV21-1 has pseudogene status. This CDR3 region has 14 residues. The CDR3 spells CASTAQEEWETQYF. The CDR3, as DNA: TGTGCCAGCACCGCCCAGGAGGAATGGGAGACCCAGTACTTC.

The V call is TRBV6-5, the J call TRBJ2-5, with D uncertain. CDR1 is MNHEY, CDR2 SVGAGI, per germline. The CDR3 is made up of 13 amino acids. V gave up 0 bases and J gave up 3 bases, with 5 bases separating them. Here the CDR3 reads CASSYSAKETQYF. For the CDR3, the DNA is TGTGCCAGCAGTTACTCTGCCAAAGAGACCCAGTACTTC.

This clone was observed a handful of times. J is TRBJ2-7 and V is TRBV30; perhaps D is TRBD1 or TRBD2 (5 bases each). CDR3 length equals 14 residues. The germline V gene encodes CDR1 GTSNPN and CDR2 SVGIG (reference sequence). Trimming shortened V by 3 bases and J by 1 base, and 13 bases separated the two germline ends. CDR3 coding DNA: TGTGCCTGGAGGGAAGGGACCCAGTCCTACGAGCAGTACTTC. It is translated as CAWREGTQSYEQYF.

This clone was detected once. The chain couples TRBV5-6 to TRBJ1-5; no firm D call. There are 15 residues in the CDR3. Trimming took 0 bases from V and 0 from J, leaving 7 bases between them. CDR1 is SGHDT and CDR2 is YYEEEE in the germline V gene. CDR3 protein: CASSLGAYSNQPQHF. In nucleotides, the CDR3 is TGTGCCAGCAGCTTGGGGGCCTATAGCAATCAGCCCCAGCATTTT.

The V gene is TRBV2, the J gene TRBJ2-7; TRBD2 matches 15 bases. CDR3 size: 19 residues. V gave up 2 bases and J gave up 5 bases; unmatched junction bases: 13. The germline V gene has CDR1 SNHLY and CDR2 FYNNEI. The CDR3 nucleotides are TGTGCCAGCAGTGAAAATGACGGACTAGCGGGGGGGCTTAGCCACGAGCAGTACTTC. Translating it yields CASSENDGLAGGLSHEQYF. The variable domain in full, with the rest retrieved from reference TRBV2 and TRBJ2-7, is EPEVTQTPSHQVTQMGQEVILRCVPISNHLYFYWYRQILGQKVEFLVSFYNNEISEKSEIFDDQFSVERPDGSNFTLKIRSTKLEDSAMYFCASSENDGLAGGLSHEQYFGPGTRLTVT.

The V and J genes are TRBV5-4 and TRBJ2-7; the D gene is possibly TRBD1 (6 bases). The germline V gene has CDR1 SGHNT and CDR2 YYREEE (reference sequence). Trimming shortened V by 4 bases and J by 0 bases, and 17 bases separated the two germline ends. CDR3 length: 16 residues. The CDR3 is CASSESRTGHSYEQYF. CDR3 DNA: TGTGCCAGCAGCGAAAGTAGGACGGGACACTCCTACGAGCAGTACTTC.

CDR3 region: CASSFHGQGYEQYF. The CDR3 DNA sequence: TGTGCCAGCAGCTTTCATGGACAGGGCTACGAGCAGTACTTC. The chain carries TRBV7-8 and TRBJ2-7, with 8 bases matching TRBD1. V was clipped by 3 bases and J by 3 bases; unmatched bases: 4. Germline CDR1 is SGHVS and CDR2 is FQNEAQ. This CDR3 has 14 amino acids.

This chain connects TRBV2 to TRBJ2-2; tentative D call: TRBD2 (5 bases). Germline CDR1 is SNHLY and CDR2 is FYNNEI. Trimming removed 0 bases from V and 0 bases from J, with 5 bases in between. The CDR3 spans 15 residues. The CDR3, as DNA: TGTGCCAGCAGTGAAGCACTAGCGAACACCGGGGAGCTGTTTTTT. It specifies CASSEALANTGELFF.

CDR3 sequence (DNA): TGTGCCAGCAGCCTTGAGGGAGACGAGCAGTACTTC. The encoded protein is CASSLEGDEQYF. V is TRBV7-9 and J is TRBJ2-7; maybe TRBD2 (5 bases). This CDR3 is 12 amino acids long. Trimming shortened V by 5 bases and J by 5 bases, and 10 bases separated the two germline ends. Looked up from germline, CDR1 is SEHNR and CDR2 is FQNEAQ (reference sequence).

This sequence joins TRBV7-9 and TRBJ1-2, with TRBD1 as a possible D gene (6 bases). The CDR3 loop spans 16 amino acids. Germline CDR1 reads SEHNR; CDR2 reads FQNEAQ (reference sequence). Trimming cost V 1 base and J 0 bases, with 12 bases left between them. The CDR3 DNA is TGTGCCAGCAGCTTAGAGGTGGCAGGGGCTAACTATGGCTACACCTTC. Amino acid sequence: CASSLEVAGANYGYTF.

This clone was seen a single time. The rearrangement uses TRBV4-2 and TRBJ1-2; perhaps TRBD1 as D (6 bases). Looked up from germline, CDR1 is LGHNA and CDR2 is YNFKEQ. The V gene lost 4 bases and the J gene lost 4 bases, with 22 bases spanning the gap. This CDR3 contains 17 residues. As DNA, the CDR3 is TGTGCCAGCAGCCCTACTCTGGGGGGGGGCGAGCTCTATGGCTACACCTTC. Its translation: CASSPTLGGGELYGYTF.

The rearrangement joins TRBV28 to TRBJ1-5; TRBD1 matches 9 bases. The J segment lost 7 bases and the V segment lost 5 bases, leaving 18 bases of the junction unmatched. Germline values: CDR1 MDHEN, CDR2 SYDVKM. This CDR3 region has 18 residues. The CDR3 DNA is TGTGCCAGCAGTCCCTACTCAACCGGGACAGGGATTGGCCAGCCCCAGCATTTT. Its protein product is CASSPYSTGTGIGQPQHF.

This clone was detected once. This chain connects TRBV23-1 to TRBJ2-5; D is tentatively TRBD1 or TRBD2 (5 bases each). Being an ORF, TRBV23-1 has a function that is uncertain. The CDR3 covers 16 residues. V was trimmed by 2 bases and J by 5 bases, leaving 18 bases between them. The CDR3 DNA sequence: TGCGCCAGCAGTCAACCCAATGAGGGGCCAGGGGAGACCCAGTACTTC. It yields the protein CASSQPNEGPGETQYF.

The chain couples TRBV11-2 to TRBJ2-7; D ambiguous. This CDR3 spans 13 amino acids. The germline CDR1 and CDR2 sequences are SGHAT and FQNNGV. V gave up 2 bases and J gave up 7 bases, with 12 bases separating them. CDR3 in amino acids: CASSLLPRHEQYF. CDR3 sequence (DNA): TGTGCCAGCAGCTTACTCCCTCGACATGAGCAGTACTTC.

V usage is TRBV11-2 and J usage is TRBJ1-1, with TRBD1 matching 7 bases. The length of the CDR3 is 16 residues. Germline lookup yields CDR1 SGHAT and CDR2 FQNNGV. V lost 2 bases, J lost 2 bases, and 8 bases stayed unmatched. The CDR3 loop is CASSLRWGDRNTEAFF. The CDR3, as DNA: TGTGCCAGCAGCTTAAGATGGGGGGACAGAAACACTGAAGCTTTCTTT.

This sequence joins TRBV29-1 and TRBJ1-2, with TRBD1 as a possible D gene (6 bases). The germline V gene encodes CDR1 SQVTM and CDR2 ANQGSEA. V dropped 4 bases and J dropped 2 bases, with 17 bases sitting between them. The CDR3 covers 15 residues. Here the CDR3 DNA reads TGCAGCGTTGGTGGGGGGGCTACGGAAAACTATGGCTACACCTTC. As protein: CSVGGGATENYGYTF.

The V gene is TRBV30, the J gene TRBJ1-5, with unresolved D. Germline CDR1 GTSNPN, CDR2 SVGIG (reference sequence). Trimming took 3 bases from V and 2 from J, leaving 11 bases between them. The CDR3 has 14 amino acids. CDR3 nucleotides: TGTGCCTGGAGACCGGCAACGGGCAATCAGCCCCAGCATTTT. This codes for CAWRPATGNQPQHF.

The J gene is TRBJ1-2, the V gene TRBV2; 7 bases agree with TRBD1. V trimming: 5 bases; J trimming: 4 bases; junction bases outside the gene matches: 4. The CDR3 covers 13 residues. The V gene's germline CDR1 is SNHLY and CDR2 FYNNEI. The chain's CDR3 is CASSPGQAYGYTF. The DNA for the CDR3 is TGTGCCAGCAGTCCCGGACAGGCCTATGGCTACACCTTC.